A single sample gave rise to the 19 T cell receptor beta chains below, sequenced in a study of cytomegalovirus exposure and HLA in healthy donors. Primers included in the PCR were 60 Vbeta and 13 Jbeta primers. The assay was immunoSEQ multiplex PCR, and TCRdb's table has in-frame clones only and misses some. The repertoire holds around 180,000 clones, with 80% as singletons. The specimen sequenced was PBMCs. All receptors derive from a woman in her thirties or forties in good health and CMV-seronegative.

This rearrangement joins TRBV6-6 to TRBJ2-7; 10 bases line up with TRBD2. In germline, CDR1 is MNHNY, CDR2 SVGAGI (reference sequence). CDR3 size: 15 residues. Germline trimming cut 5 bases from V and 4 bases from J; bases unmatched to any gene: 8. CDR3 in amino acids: CASSLGLAGVYEQYV. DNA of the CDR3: TGTGCCAGCAGTCTGGGGCTAGCGGGAGTGTACGAGCAGTACGTC.

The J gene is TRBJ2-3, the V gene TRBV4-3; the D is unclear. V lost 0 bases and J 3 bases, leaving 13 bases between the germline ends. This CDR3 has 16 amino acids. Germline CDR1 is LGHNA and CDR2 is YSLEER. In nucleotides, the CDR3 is TGCGCCAGCAGCCAAGATCCGCGGATAGGTACAGATACGCAGTATTTT. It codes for CASSQDPRIGTDTQYF.

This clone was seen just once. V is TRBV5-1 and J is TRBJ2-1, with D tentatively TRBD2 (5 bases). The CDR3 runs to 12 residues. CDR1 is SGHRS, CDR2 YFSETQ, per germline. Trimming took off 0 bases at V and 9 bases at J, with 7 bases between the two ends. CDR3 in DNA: TGCGCCAGCAGCTTGGGAGGAGGTGAGCAGTTCTTC. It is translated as CASSLGGGEQFF.

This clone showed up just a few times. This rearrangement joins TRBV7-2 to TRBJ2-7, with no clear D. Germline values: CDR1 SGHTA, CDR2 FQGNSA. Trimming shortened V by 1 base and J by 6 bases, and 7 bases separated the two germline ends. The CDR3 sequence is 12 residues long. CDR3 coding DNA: TGTGCCAGCAGCTTAGTACCAGGCGAGCAGTACGTC. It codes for CASSLVPGEQYV.

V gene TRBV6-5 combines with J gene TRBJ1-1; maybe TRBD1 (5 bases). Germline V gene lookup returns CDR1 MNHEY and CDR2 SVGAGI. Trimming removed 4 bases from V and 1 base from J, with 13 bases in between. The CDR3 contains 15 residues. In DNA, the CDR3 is TGTGCCAGCAGTTCGTCCGACAGAGCGAACACTGAAGCTTTCTTT. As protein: CASSSSDRANTEAFF.

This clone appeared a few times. The CDR3 DNA sequence: TGCAGCGTTGACAAACGGGGAGAAGAGACCCAGTACTTC. Translation gives CSVDKRGEETQYF. This sequence joins TRBV29-1 and TRBJ2-5; tentative D call: TRBD2 (5 bases). V was shortened by 3 bases and J by 3 bases, with 11 bases between the two germline ends. Germline V CDR1 and CDR2: SQVTM, ANQGSEA. CDR3 length: 13 residues.

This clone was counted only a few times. The CDR3: CASSQERRNLNTEAFF. CDR3 sequence (DNA): TGCGCCAGCAGCCAAGAAAGGCGGAACCTGAACACTGAAGCTTTCTTT. This chain joins TRBV4-3 and TRBJ1-1; D is uncertain. CDR1 is LGHNA and CDR2 is YSLEER in the germline V gene. Trimming cost V 0 bases and J 0 bases, with 11 bases left between them. The CDR3 covers 16 residues.

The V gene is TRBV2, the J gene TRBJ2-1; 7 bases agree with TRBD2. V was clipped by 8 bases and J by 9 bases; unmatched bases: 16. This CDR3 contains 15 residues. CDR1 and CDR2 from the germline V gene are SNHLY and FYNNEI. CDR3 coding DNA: TGTGCCAGCCGTTCGCGGGCGGGAGATTATGGTGAGCAGTTCTTC. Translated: CASRSRAGDYGEQFF.

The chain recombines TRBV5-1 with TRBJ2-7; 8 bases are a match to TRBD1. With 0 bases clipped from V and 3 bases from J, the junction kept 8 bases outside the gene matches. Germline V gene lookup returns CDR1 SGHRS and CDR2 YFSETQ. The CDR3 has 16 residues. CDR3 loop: CASSLAPVDRGYEQYF. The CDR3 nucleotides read TGCGCCAGCAGCTTGGCCCCCGTCGACAGGGGCTACGAGCAGTACTTC.

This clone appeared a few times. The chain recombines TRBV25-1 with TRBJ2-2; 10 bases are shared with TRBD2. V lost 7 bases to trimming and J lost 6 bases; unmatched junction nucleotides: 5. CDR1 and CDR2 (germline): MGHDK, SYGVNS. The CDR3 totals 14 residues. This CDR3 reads CASIPSGRAGELFF. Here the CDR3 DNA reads TGTGCCAGCATTCCCAGCGGGAGGGCCGGGGAGCTGTTTTTT.

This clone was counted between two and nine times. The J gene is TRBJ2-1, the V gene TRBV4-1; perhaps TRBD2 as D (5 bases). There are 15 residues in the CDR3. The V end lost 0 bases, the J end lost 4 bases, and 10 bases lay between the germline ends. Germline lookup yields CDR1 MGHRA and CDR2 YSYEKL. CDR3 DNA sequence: TGCGCCAGCAGCCAAGAAAGTACGGGATACAATGAGCAGTTCTTC. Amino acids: CASSQESTGYNEQFF.

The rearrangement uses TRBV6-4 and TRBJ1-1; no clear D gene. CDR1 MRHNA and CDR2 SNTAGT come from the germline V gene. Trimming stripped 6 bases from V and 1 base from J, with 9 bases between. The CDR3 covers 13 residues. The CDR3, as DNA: TGTGCCAGCAGCTCGCAGTCGAACACTGAAGCTTTCTTT. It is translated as CASSSQSNTEAFF.

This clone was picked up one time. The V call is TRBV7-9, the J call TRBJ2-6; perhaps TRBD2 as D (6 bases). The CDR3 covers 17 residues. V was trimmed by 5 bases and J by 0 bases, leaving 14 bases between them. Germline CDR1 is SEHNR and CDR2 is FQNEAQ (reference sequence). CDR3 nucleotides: TGTGCCAGCAGCACCCCGGGAGTGAACTCTGGGGCCAACGTCCTGACTTTC. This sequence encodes CASSTPGVNSGANVLTF.

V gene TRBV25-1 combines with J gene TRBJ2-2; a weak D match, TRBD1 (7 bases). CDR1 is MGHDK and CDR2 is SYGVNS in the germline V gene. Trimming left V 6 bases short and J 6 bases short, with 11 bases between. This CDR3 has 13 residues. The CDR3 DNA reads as TGTGCCAGCAGAACAGGGGAGGCCGGGGAGCTGTTTTTT. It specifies CASRTGEAGELFF.

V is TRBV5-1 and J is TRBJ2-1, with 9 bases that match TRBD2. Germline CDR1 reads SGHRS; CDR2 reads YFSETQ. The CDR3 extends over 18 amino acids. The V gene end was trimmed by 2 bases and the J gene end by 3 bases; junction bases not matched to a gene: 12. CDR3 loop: CASSFSSGMRTSYNEQFF. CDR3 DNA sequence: TGCGCCAGCAGCTTTTCTAGCGGGATGCGTACGAGCTACAATGAGCAGTTCTTC.

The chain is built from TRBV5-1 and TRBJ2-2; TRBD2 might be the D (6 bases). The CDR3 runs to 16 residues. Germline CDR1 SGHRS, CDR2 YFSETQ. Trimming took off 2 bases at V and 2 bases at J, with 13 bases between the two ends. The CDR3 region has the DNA TGCGCCAGCAGCTTTCGCGGGGAACTCAACACCGGGGAGCTGTTTTTT. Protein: CASSFRGELNTGELFF.

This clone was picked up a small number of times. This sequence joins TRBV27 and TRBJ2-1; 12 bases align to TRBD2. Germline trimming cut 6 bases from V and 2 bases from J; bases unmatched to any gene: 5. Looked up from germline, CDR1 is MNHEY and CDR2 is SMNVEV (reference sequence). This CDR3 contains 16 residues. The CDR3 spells CASSQTSGSPYNEQFF. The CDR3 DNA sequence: TGTGCCAGCAGCCAGACTAGCGGGAGTCCCTACAATGAGCAGTTCTTC.

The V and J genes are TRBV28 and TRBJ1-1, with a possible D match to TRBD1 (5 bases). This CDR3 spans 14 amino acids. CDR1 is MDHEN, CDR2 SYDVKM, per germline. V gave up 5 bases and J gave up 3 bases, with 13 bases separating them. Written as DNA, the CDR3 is TGTGCCAGCAGTAAACCGGGACTGTACACTGAAGCTTTCTTT. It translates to CASSKPGLYTEAFF.

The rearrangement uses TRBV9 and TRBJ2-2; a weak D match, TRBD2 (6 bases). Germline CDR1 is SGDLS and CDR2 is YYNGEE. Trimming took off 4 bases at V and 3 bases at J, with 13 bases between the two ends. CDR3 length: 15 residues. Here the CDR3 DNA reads TGTGCCAGCAGCCCTCGGGACTTTTACACCGGGGAGCTGTTTTTT. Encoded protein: CASSPRDFYTGELFF.